A single count supports the clone carrying this TCR beta chain. The target antigen is unknown. This sample also contains other DNA sequences that code for the same CDR3. This entry is derived from a study of shared clonotypes between healthy human individuals. Overall study context: Each donor's CD8 memory used one plate, CD8 naive two, each CD4 subset three. The study, taken as a whole, reports: Relative to their counterparts shared across all four donors, non-shared clonotypes exhibited diminished generation probabilities. Rarefaction indicated that sorted-subset sequencing remained incomplete although depth was large.

This CDR3 region has 12 residues. The germline V gene encodes CDR1 MDHEN and CDR2 SYDVKM. V dropped 0 bases and J dropped 5 bases, with 4 bases sitting between them. A deep-level run was used for the assay. The repertoire was sequenced with immunoSEQ multiplex PCR; TCRdb's copy has only in-frame clones and lacks some. The repertoire holds over a million clones, with roughly 97% as singletons. This receptor was identified in a man between 25 and 39 years old in good health. The sequenced sample was naive CD4+ T cells sorted from blood. Subset defined: CD45RA+ positively selected. The chain recombines TRBV28 with TRBJ1-1, with D hard to call. The CDR3 protein is CASSLWATEAFF. CDR3 DNA: TGTGCCAGCAGTTTATGGGCAACTGAAGCTTTCTTT. Using reference TRBV28 and TRBJ1-1 for the parts outside the CDR3, the full variable domain is DVKVTQSSRYLVKRTGEKVFLECVQDMDHENMFWYRQDPGLGLRLIYFSYDVKMKEKGDIPEGYSVSREKKERFSLILESASTNQTSMYLCASSLWATEAFFGQGTRLTVV.